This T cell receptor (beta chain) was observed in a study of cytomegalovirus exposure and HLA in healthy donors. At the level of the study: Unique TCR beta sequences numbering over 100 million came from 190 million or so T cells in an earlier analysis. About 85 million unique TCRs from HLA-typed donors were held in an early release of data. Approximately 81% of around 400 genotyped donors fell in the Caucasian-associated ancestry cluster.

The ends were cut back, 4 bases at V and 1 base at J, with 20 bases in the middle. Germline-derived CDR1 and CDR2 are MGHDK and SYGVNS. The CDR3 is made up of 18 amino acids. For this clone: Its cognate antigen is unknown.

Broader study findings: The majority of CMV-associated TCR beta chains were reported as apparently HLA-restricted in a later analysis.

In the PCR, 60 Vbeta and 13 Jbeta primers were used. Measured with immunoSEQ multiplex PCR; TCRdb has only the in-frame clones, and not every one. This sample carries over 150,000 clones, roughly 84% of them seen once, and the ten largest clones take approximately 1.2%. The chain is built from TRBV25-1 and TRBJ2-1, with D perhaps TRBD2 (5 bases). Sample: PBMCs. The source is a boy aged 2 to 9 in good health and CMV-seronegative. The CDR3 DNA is TGTGCCAGCAGTGGGGAGCGGACTGTGGGGTCGTCCTACAATGAGCAGTTCTTC. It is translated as CASSGERTVGSSYNEQFF.